The clone carrying this TCR beta chain was observed a handful of times. The antigen remains unidentified. Using immunoSEQ multiplex PCR, the repertoire was profiled, and TCRdb retains in-frame clones only, with some absent. The table records around 56,000 clones, around 81% of them present only once. This record belongs to a study of a mutant IDH1 vaccine in newly diagnosed glioma. Time point specified: week 5, during vaccination. Alongside topical imiquimod, each dose of vaccine comprised 300 ug of mutant IDH1 20-mer peptide. Trimming cost V 4 bases and J 7 bases; bases outside gene matches: 6. Germline V CDR1 and CDR2: SGHRS, YFSETQ. The CDR3 loop spans 14 amino acids.

The receptor was isolated from a man younger than 45 with glioma. This material consisted of PBMCs, taken from a glioma patient whose treatment included an IDH1 peptide vaccine. The rearrangement joins TRBV5-1 to TRBJ2-2; 8 bases map to TRBD2. This chain's CDR3 is CASSKGLVVGELFF. DNA of the CDR3: TGCGCCAGCAGCAAGGGACTAGTCGTCGGGGAGCTGTTTTTT.